This passage covers 28 T cell receptor beta chains from one sample sequenced in a study of T cells in Graves' hyperthyroidism and ophthalmopathy. There were TCR beta CDR3 regions amplified from RNA transcripts. A set of HTBI primers served as the primers for a first-round RT-PCR of the TCR CDR3. A single record per CDR3 protein comes from TCRdb applying MiXCR to the multiplex PCR reads. Of roughly 240,000 distinct CDR3 sequences in the sample, about a sixth were seen once. The material sequenced was blood. The receptors originated from a woman in her late teens or twenties with Graves' ophthalmopathy.

Many counts were recorded for this clonotype. This chain uses TRBV7-9 with TRBJ1-4, with D perhaps matching TRBD1 (5 bases). This CDR3 has 16 residues. CDR1 SEHNR and CDR2 FQNEAQ come from the germline V gene (reference sequence). With 3 bases removed from V and 7 bases from J, the gap between germline ends came to 18 bases. The CDR3 nucleotides are TGTGCCAGCAGCTTGCAGGGTTTGGGGCCTGGTGAAAAACTGTTTTTT. Translation: CASSLQGLGPGEKLFF.

This clonotype turned up a few times. This sequence joins TRBV9 and TRBJ2-1; D is perhaps TRBD1 or TRBD2 (5 bases each). The CDR3 consists of 15 residues. The germline gives CDR1 SGDLS, CDR2 YYNGEE. The germline V and J ends were trimmed by 3 bases and 3 bases, with 13 bases remaining between them. The CDR3 region is CASSAGTLGYNEQFF. The CDR3 nucleotides are TGTGCCAGCAGCGCCGGGACGCTCGGCTACAATGAGCAGTTCTTC. Drawing the rest from reference TRBV9 and TRBJ2-1, the complete variable domain is DSGVTQTPKHLITATGQRVTLRCSPRSGDLSVYWYQQSLDQGLQFLIQYYNGEERAKGNILERFSAQQFPDLHSELNLSSLELGDSALYFCASSAGTLGYNEQFFGPGTRLTVL.

Ten or more counts support this clonotype. The chain is built from TRBV20-1 and TRBJ2-5; 7 nucleotides align to TRBD2. This CDR3 has 15 residues. CDR1 is DFQATT, CDR2 SNEGSKA, per germline (reference sequence). V lost 6 bases, J lost 2 bases, and 12 bases stayed unmatched. This chain's CDR3 is CSAQLGLVTQETQYF. Written as DNA, the CDR3 is TGCAGTGCCCAACTTGGACTAGTGACACAAGAGACCCAGTACTTC.

The chain combines TRBV28 with TRBJ2-7; D gene uncertain. The ends were cut back, 4 bases at V and 3 bases at J, with 16 bases in the middle. This CDR3 contains 15 residues. Germline V CDR1 and CDR2: MDHEN, SYDVKM. CDR3 nucleotides: TGTGCCAGCAGTTCCCCTTCGGGCAAAGGCTACGAGCAGTACTTC. This gives the protein CASSSPSGKGYEQYF.

This clonotype was seen many times. This rearrangement joins TRBV29-1 to TRBJ2-1; D uncertain. V gave up 3 bases and J gave up 10 bases, with 10 bases separating them. The CDR3 runs to 11 residues. Germline CDR1 is SQVTM and CDR2 is ANQGSEA. The CDR3 sequence: CSVDKLPEQFF. CDR3 in DNA: TGCAGCGTTGATAAGCTCCCCGAGCAGTTCTTC.

This clonotype was recorded at least ten times. The genes are TRBV7-8 and TRBJ1-1, with D possibly matching TRBD1 (5 bases). Germline values: CDR1 SGHVS, CDR2 FQNEAQ. V was shortened by 5 bases and J by 5 bases, with 18 bases between the two germline ends. This CDR3 has 15 amino acids. In nucleotides, the CDR3 is TGTGCCAGCAGCCCGTCGGGGGGATCGGGGACTGAAGCTTTCTTT. Residues: CASSPSGGSGTEAFF.

The chain joins TRBV20-1 to TRBJ2-5; 16 nucleotides line up with TRBD2. V trimming: 6 bases; J trimming: 0 bases; junction bases outside the gene matches: 10. CDR1 is DFQATT, CDR2 SNEGSKA, per germline (reference sequence). The CDR3 runs 18 residues. The CDR3: CSATGLAGGPRYQETQYF. DNA of the CDR3: TGCAGTGCAACGGGACTAGCGGGAGGGCCGCGGTACCAAGAGACCCAGTACTTC.

This clonotype was counted a few times. The chain couples TRBV5-1 to TRBJ1-2; 7 bases fit TRBD1. CDR1 and CDR2 from the germline V gene are SGHRS and YFSETQ. Trimming cost V 1 base and J 4 bases; bases outside gene matches: 7. CDR3 length equals 15 residues. The CDR3 nucleotides are TGCGCCAGCAGCTTGTACGGACAGGAGCTCTATGGCTACACCTTC. Its protein is CASSLYGQELYGYTF. The variable domain in full, with the rest retrieved from reference TRBV5-1 and TRBJ1-2, is KAGVTQTPRYLIKTRGQQVTLSCSPISGHRSVSWYQQTPGQGLQFLFEYFSETQRNKGNFPGRFSGRQFSNSRSEMNVSTLELGDSALYLCASSLYGQELYGYTFGSGTRLTVV.

Ten or more counts support this clonotype. The chain carries TRBV20-1 and TRBJ1-6, with no clear D. V was cut by 4 bases and J by 0 bases, with 13 bases left in between. In germline, CDR1 is DFQATT, CDR2 SNEGSKA (reference sequence). This CDR3 is built from 16 residues. CDR3 nucleotides: TGCAGTGCTACACCTGCGTCGAGCTCCTATAATTCACCCCTCCACTTT. Translating it yields CSATPASSSYNSPLHF.

This clonotype came up many times. This rearrangement joins TRBV20-1 to TRBJ1-2, with D unresolved. Germline V gene data show CDR1 as DFQATT and CDR2 as SNEGSKA (reference sequence). This CDR3 region has 13 residues. V was shortened by 1 base and J by 2 bases, with 8 bases between the two germline ends. CDR3 DNA sequence: TGCAGTGCTAGAGGGCAGCAAAACTATGGCTACACCTTC. Protein sequence: CSARGQQNYGYTF.

This clonotype was counted ten times or more. The V gene is TRBV5-1, the J gene TRBJ2-1; D is ambiguous. This CDR3 spans 11 amino acids. Germline lookup yields CDR1 SGHRS and CDR2 YFSETQ. This CDR3 is CAKVPYNEQFF. The DNA for the CDR3 is TGCGCAAAGGTCCCTTACAATGAGCAGTTCTTC.

In this sample, this clonotype turned up many times. The chain is built from TRBV30 and TRBJ2-2, with D possibly being TRBD2 (6 bases). Per the germline V gene, CDR1 is GTSNPN and CDR2 is SVGIG (reference sequence). V was pared by 5 bases and J by 0 bases, with 10 bases between. The CDR3 is 14 residues long. This CDR3 reads CAWGGGTNTGELFF. DNA of the CDR3: TGTGCCTGGGGAGGAGGGACGAACACCGGGGAGCTGTTTTTT.

This clonotype was picked up many times. The CDR3 is CASSQLDRGRGDYGYTF. In nucleotides, the CDR3 is TGTGCCAGCAGTCAATTGGACAGGGGGCGAGGGGACTATGGCTACACCTTC. This sequence joins TRBV4-2 and TRBJ1-2, with 11 bases aligning to TRBD1. Germline trimming cut 6 bases from V and 3 bases from J; bases unmatched to any gene: 12. The CDR3 totals 17 residues. Germline lookup yields CDR1 LGHNA and CDR2 YNFKEQ.

This clonotype appeared many times. This rearrangement joins TRBV29-1 to TRBJ2-5; 9 positions match TRBD2. The V segment lost 5 bases and the J segment 6 bases; nucleotides outside the gene matches: 4. This CDR3 contains 12 residues. Germline CDR1 SQVTM, CDR2 ANQGSEA. The CDR3 coding sequence is TGCAGCGTTAGGACTAGCGACCAGACCCAGTACTTC. Translated: CSVRTSDQTQYF.

The V gene is TRBV7-2, the J gene TRBJ1-2, with D tentatively TRBD1 (6 bases). There are 14 residues in the CDR3. V was trimmed by 5 bases and J by 4 bases, leaving 14 bases between them. CDR1 and CDR2 from the germline V gene are SGHTA and FQGNSA. In DNA, the CDR3 is TGTGCCAGCAGCCCATCCGCGGGGGCCTATGGCTACACCTTC. Amino acid sequence: CASSPSAGAYGYTF. Complete variable domain (other parts from reference TRBV7-2 and TRBJ1-2): GAGVSQSPSNKVTEKGKDVELRCDPISGHTALYWYRQSLGQGLEFLIYFQGNSAPDKSGLPSDRFSAERTGGSVSTLTIQRTQQEDSAVYLCASSPSAGAYGYTFGSGTRLTVV.

A note on this clonotype: A read error may explain this, as a much larger clone is one base away. The gene calls are TRBV25-1 and TRBJ2-1; 7 positions agree with TRBD2. The DNA end is a closer match to TRBJ2-7, so the J assignment may be wrong. Germline lookup yields CDR1 MGHDK and CDR2 SYGVNS. The CDR3 loop spans 14 amino acids. Here the CDR3 reads CASSEWGGYNEQYF. CDR3 coding DNA: TGTGCCAGCAGTGAATGGGGGGGGTACAATGAGCAGTACTTC.

This clonotype appeared many times. V gene TRBV13 combines with J gene TRBJ2-1, with D possibly being TRBD2 (5 bases). Trimming took off 7 bases at V and 9 bases at J, with 22 bases between the two ends. Germline V gene lookup returns CDR1 PRHDT and CDR2 FYEKMQ (reference sequence). The CDR3 covers 15 residues. CDR3: CASINGLERRGEQFF. Here the CDR3 DNA reads TGTGCCAGCATCAACGGACTGGAACGACGGGGTGAGCAGTTCTTC.

This clonotype was counted at least ten times. The rearrangement links TRBV20-1 to TRBJ1-6; tentatively, D is TRBD1 (5 bases). Germline V lookup: CDR1 DFQATT, CDR2 SNEGSKA (reference sequence). The CDR3 has 16 residues. V lost 3 bases, J lost 2 bases, and 14 bases lay in between. CDR3 protein: CSARMGQGTYNSPLHF. CDR3 nucleotides: TGCAGTGCTAGGATGGGCCAGGGCACCTATAATTCACCCCTCCACTTT.

Many counts were recorded for this clonotype. V and J are TRBV29-1 and TRBJ2-1; D ambiguous. Per germline, CDR1 SQVTM and CDR2 ANQGSEA. Trimming removed 4 bases at V and 0 bases at J, with 10 bases between. The CDR3 runs 14 residues. The CDR3 DNA sequence: TGCAGCGTTGGAGGTTCAAGCTCCTACAATGAGCAGTTCTTC. Amino acid sequence: CSVGGSSSYNEQFF.

Many counts were recorded for this clonotype. V is TRBV24-1 and J is TRBJ2-1, with unresolved D. CDR3 size: 13 residues. Trimming removed 3 bases from V and 10 bases from J, with 12 bases in between. CDR1 is KGHDR, CDR2 SFDVKD, per germline. The CDR3 sequence: CATSDGIRWEQFF. CDR3 sequence (DNA): TGTGCCACCAGTGATGGAATTCGTTGGGAGCAGTTCTTC.

As to this clonotype: A read error may explain this, as a much larger clone is one base away. This sequence joins TRBV4-2 and TRBJ2-3; the match to TRBD2 covers 10 bases. From germline, CDR1 is LGHNA and CDR2 YNFKEQ. The CDR3 length is 16 residues. The CDR3, as DNA: TGTGCCAGCAACCAAGGGGGACTAGCGAGGGGCGATACGCAGTATTTT. Its protein is CASNQGGLARGDTQYF.

This clonotype has ten or more counts. The CDR3 protein is CSARDTSYNEQFF. CDR3 DNA sequence: TGCAGTGCTAGAGATACCTCCTACAATGAGCAGTTCTTC. This chain uses TRBV20-1 with TRBJ2-1; unclear D gene. Germline lookup yields CDR1 DFQATT and CDR2 SNEGSKA (reference sequence). V was cut by 0 bases and J by 0 bases, with 3 bases left in between. This CDR3 spans 13 amino acids.

This clonotype was detected ten times or more. The chain joins TRBV6-1 to TRBJ2-1; 10 nucleotides line up with TRBD1. This CDR3 comprises 15 residues. J lost 6 bases, V lost 4 bases, and 6 bases had no gene match. Germline loops: CDR1 MNHNS, CDR2 SASEGT. The CDR3: CASSGTGGESNEQFF. DNA of the CDR3: TGTGCCAGCAGTGGGACAGGGGGAGAGAGCAATGAGCAGTTCTTC.

The J gene is TRBJ1-2, the V gene TRBV6-2 or TRBV6-3; D remains unclear. Trimming took off 2 bases at V and 1 base at J, with 8 bases between the two ends. CDR3 size: 14 residues. Germline CDR1 and CDR2: MNHEY and SVGEGT. The CDR3 DNA follows: TGTGCCAGCAGTTACGGCCGGGGTAACTATGGCTACACCTTC. This encodes CASSYGRGNYGYTF.

The sample holds many counts of this clonotype. The chain combines TRBV3-1 with TRBJ2-7, with D perhaps matching TRBD1 (6 bases). The CDR3 length is 13 residues. The V gene lost 5 bases and the J gene lost 0 bases, with 8 bases spanning the gap. Germline CDR1 and CDR2: LGHDT and YNNKEL (reference sequence). CDR3: CASSRTASYEQYF. DNA for the CDR3: TGTGCCAGCAGCAGGACAGCCTCCTACGAGCAGTACTTC.

In its sample, this clonotype was seen many times. This chain joins TRBV28 and TRBJ2-7; 10 bases agree with TRBD1. V shed 6 bases and J 4 bases; nucleotides not matched to a gene: 6. The germline CDR1 and CDR2 sequences are MDHEN and SYDVKM. There are 14 residues in the CDR3. The CDR3 is CASSSGTGVYEQYF. CDR3 nucleotides: TGTGCCAGCAGCTCCGGGACAGGGGTTTACGAGCAGTACTTC.

This clonotype was seen many times. The chain employs TRBV19 and TRBJ2-1, with D possibly being TRBD2 (5 bases). Germline CDR1 and CDR2: LNHDA and SQIVND (reference sequence). There are 16 residues in the CDR3. V was clipped by 8 bases and J by 2 bases, with 19 bases between them. In DNA form, the CDR3 reads TGTGCCAGTGGCCTTTGGGCGGAGGACCCCTACAATGAGCAGTTCTTC. Its translation is CASGLWAEDPYNEQFF. Based on the CDR3 plus reference TRBV19 and TRBJ2-1, the full variable domain is DGGITQSPKYLFRKEGQNVTLSCEQNLNHDAMYWYRQDPGQGLRLIYYSQIVNDFQKGDIAEGYSVSREKKESFPLTVTSAQKNPTAFYLCASGLWAEDPYNEQFFGPGTRLTVL.

This clonotype showed up many times. The CDR3 protein is CASSADFGSGYTDTQYF. In DNA form, the CDR3 reads TGTGCCAGCAGCGCCGACTTTGGGAGCGGCTACACAGATACGCAGTATTTT. The chain carries TRBV9 and TRBJ2-3; D is possibly TRBD2 (5 bases). CDR3 length equals 17 residues. Trimming took 3 bases from V and 2 from J, leaving 19 bases between them. Germline V gives CDR1 SGDLS, CDR2 YYNGEE.